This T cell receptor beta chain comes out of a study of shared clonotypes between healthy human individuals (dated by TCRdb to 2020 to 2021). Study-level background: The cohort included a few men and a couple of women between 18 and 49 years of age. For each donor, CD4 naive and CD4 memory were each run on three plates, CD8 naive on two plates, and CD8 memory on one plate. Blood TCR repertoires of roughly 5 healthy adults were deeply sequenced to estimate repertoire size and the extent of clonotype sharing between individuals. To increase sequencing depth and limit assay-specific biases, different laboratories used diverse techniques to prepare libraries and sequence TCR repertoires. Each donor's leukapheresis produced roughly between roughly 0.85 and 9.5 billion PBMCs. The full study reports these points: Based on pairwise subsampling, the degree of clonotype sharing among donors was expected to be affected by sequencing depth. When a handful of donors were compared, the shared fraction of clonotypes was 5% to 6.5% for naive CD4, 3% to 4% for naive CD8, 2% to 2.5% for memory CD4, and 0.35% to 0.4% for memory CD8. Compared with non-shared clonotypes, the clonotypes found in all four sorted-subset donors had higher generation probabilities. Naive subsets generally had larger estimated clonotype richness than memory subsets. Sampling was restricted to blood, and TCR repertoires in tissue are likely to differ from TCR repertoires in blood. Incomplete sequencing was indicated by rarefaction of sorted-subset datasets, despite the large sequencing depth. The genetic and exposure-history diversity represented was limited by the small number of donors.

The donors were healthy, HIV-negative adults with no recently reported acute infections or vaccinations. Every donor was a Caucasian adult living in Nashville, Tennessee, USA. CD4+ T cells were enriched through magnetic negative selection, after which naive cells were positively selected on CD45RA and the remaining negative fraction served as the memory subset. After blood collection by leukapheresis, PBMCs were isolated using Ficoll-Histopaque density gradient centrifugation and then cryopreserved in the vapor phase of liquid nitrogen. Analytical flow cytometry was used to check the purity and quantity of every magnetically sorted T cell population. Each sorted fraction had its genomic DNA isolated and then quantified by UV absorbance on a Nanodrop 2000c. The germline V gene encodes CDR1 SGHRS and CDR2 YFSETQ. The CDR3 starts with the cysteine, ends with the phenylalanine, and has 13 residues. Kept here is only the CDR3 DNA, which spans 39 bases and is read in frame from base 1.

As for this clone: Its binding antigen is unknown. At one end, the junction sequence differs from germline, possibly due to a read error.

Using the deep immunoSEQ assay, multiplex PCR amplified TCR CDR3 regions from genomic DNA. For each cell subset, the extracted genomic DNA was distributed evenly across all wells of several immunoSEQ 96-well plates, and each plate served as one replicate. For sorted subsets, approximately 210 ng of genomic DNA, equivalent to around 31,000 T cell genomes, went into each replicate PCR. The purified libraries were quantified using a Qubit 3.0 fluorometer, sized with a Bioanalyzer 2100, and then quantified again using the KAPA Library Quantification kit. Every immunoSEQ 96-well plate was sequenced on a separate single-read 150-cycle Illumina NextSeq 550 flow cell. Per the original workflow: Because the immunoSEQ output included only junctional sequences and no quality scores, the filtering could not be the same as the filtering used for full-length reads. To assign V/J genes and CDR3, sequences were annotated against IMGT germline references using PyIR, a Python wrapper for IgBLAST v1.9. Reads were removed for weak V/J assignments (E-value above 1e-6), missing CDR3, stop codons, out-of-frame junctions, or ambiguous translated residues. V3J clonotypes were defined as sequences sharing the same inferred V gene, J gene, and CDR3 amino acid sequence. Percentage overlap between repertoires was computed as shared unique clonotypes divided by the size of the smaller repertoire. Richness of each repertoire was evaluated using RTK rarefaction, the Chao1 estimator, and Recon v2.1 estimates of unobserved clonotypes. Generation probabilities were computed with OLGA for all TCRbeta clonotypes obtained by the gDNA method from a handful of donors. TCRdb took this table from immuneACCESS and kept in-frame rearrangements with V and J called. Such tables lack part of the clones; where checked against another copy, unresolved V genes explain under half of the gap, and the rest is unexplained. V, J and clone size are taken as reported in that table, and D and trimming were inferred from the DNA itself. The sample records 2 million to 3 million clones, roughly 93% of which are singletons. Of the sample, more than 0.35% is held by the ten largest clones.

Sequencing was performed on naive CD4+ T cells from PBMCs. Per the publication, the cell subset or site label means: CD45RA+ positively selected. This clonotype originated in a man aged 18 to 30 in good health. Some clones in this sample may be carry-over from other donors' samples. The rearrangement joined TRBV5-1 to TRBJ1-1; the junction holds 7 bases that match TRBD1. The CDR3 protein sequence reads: CAGSLEGAAEAFF. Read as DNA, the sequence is TGCGCCGGCAGCTTGGAGGGGGCCGCTGAAGCTTTCTTT.